This T cell receptor beta chain derives from a study of patients and donors after allogeneic stem cell transplantation. Germline CDR1 SQVTM, CDR2 ANQGSEA. V dropped 2 bases and J dropped 4; count of bases not matched to a gene: 7. The CDR3 contains 14 residues. TCRdb processed the RT-PCR reads anew with MiXCR; each CDR3 protein has one entry. The sample has 150,000 to 250,000 distinct CDR3 sequences, less than 45% seen once. The TCR was taken from a human donor who was either an allogeneic HSCT recipient or a stem cell or donor lymphocyte infusion donor (not recorded which). It is not recorded whose cells these are; they may come from a transplant donor. The chain uses TRBV29-1 and TRBJ2-7; 8 nucleotides agree with TRBD1. The sequencing input was blood, either unsorted or a sorted T cell fraction (not recorded which). The CDR3 loop is CSVETGQGRYEQYF. CDR3 DNA sequence: TGCAGCGTTGAAACCGGACAGGGTAGGTACGAGCAGTACTTC.